This T cell receptor beta chain was documented in a study of blood T cell repertoires in COVID-19. Data came from immunoSEQ multiplex PCR; TCRdb stores just in-frame clones and leaves some out. The data show about 220,000 clones, with about 80% seen just once and about 2.4% held by the top ten. The length of the CDR3 is 15 residues. Germline CDR1 and CDR2: MNHEY and SVGAGI. V lost 4 bases and J lost 10; bases outside the gene matches: 12. The clonotype was recovered from a woman aged 60-75 years with acute or convalescent COVID-19. The sequencing sample was made of peripheral blood. The chain carries TRBV6-5 and TRBJ1-1, with TRBD1 identical over 10 bases. CDR3: CASSSGTGARRGAFF. The DNA of the CDR3 is TGTGCCAGCAGTTCCGGGACAGGGGCACGGAGAGGAGCTTTCTTT.